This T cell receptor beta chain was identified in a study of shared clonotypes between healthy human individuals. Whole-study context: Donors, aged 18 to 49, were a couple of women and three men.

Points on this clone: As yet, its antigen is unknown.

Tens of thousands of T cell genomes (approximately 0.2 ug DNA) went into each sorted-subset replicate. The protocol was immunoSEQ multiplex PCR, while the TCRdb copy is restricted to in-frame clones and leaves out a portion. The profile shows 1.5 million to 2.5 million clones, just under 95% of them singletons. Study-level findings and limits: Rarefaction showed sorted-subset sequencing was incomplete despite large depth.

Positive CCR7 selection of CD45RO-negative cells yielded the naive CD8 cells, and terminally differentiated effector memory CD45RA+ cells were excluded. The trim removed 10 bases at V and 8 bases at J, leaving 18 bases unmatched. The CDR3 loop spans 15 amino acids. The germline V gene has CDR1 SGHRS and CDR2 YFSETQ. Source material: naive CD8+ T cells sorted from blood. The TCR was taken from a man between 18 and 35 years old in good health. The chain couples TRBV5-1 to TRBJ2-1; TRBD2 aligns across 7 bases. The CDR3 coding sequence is TGCGCCTCCAAGTTGGGCGGGAGTTTTTGGGATGAGCAGTTCTTC. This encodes CASKLGGSFWDEQFF.